The next 10 T cell receptor beta chains were all read from a single sample in a study of blood T cell repertoires in COVID-19 (dated by TCRdb to 2018 to 2021). Libraries were made using the immunoSEQ multiplex PCR assay. Here the immuneACCESS table is served through TCRdb, limited to in-frame sequences with V and J called. Missing clones are a known gap in these copies; in checked studies unresolved V genes cover under half, and the rest lacks a known reason. The sample data list roughly 45,000 clones, and approximately 88% of these were observed just once. The top ten hold approximately 0.4% of the sample. The sample taken for sequencing was peripheral blood. The receptors were sampled from a human donor in a cohort sampled during active COVID-19.

This clone has more than one count but fewer than ten. The chain uses TRBV2 and TRBJ2-7; 7 positions match TRBD1. Germline V CDR1 and CDR2: SNHLY, FYNNEI. The junction had 7 bases not matched to a gene; V was cut back by 0 bases and J by 2 bases. The CDR3 has 16 amino acids. DNA of the CDR3: TGTGCCAGCAGTGAAGCCCACTTACAGGGGACCTACGAGCAGTACTTC. It yields the protein CASSEAHLQGTYEQYF.

The V gene is TRBV19, the J gene TRBJ2-7; D gene ambiguous. From germline, CDR1 is LNHDA and CDR2 SQIVND (reference sequence). The CDR3 loop spans 14 amino acids. The germline V and J ends were trimmed by 1 base and 2 bases, with 9 bases remaining between them. The CDR3 bases are TGTGCCAGTAGTATAGGGTCCTACCCCTACGAGCAGTACTTC. Protein sequence: CASSIGSYPYEQYF.

The chain carries TRBV5-1 and TRBJ2-7, with D unclear. There are 14 residues in the CDR3. Trimming shortened V by 0 bases and J by 2 bases, and 9 bases separated the two germline ends. CDR1 SGHRS and CDR2 YFSETQ come from the germline V gene. CDR3 region: CASSLEHATYEQYF. CDR3 sequence (DNA): TGCGCCAGCAGCTTGGAACACGCAACCTACGAGCAGTACTTC.

Comments on this clone: At one boundary the junction diverges from the germline segment, which might be a read error. The chain uses TRBV11-2 and TRBJ1-6; possibly TRBD1 for D (5 bases). Germline loops: CDR1 SGHAT, CDR2 FQNNGV. This CDR3 has 17 amino acids. The DNA of the CDR3 is TGTGCCAGCAGCTTGGGGAGGGGCTTCTCCAATAATTCACCCCTCCACTTT. Translation: CASSLGRGFSNNSPLHF.

The chain has TRBV3-1 (or the pseudogene TRBV3-2) and TRBJ1-6; D gene ambiguous. The V end lost 4 bases, the J end lost 0 bases, and 7 bases lay between the germline ends. Germline V gives CDR1 LGHDT, CDR2 YNNKEL (reference sequence). The CDR3 length is 15 residues. The CDR3 protein is CASSRGPSYNSPLHF. CDR3 sequence (DNA): TGTGCCAGCAGCCGAGGCCCCTCCTATAATTCACCCCTCCACTTT.

This chain uses TRBV29-1 with TRBJ1-4, with 8 bases aligning to TRBD1. The CDR3 is 13 amino acids. The V and J ends lost 7 bases and 7 bases, in that order; junction bases with no gene match: 8. Germline-derived CDR1 and CDR2 are SQVTM and ANQGSEA. Here the CDR3 reads CSGADREGEKLFF. CDR3 nucleotides: TGCAGCGGGGCGGACAGGGAAGGTGAAAAACTGTTTTTT. The full variable domain, rest sourced from reference TRBV29-1 and TRBJ1-4, is SAVISQKPSRDICQRGTSLTIQCQVDSQVTMMFWYRQQPGQSLTLIATANQGSEATYESGFVIDKFPISRPNLTFSTLTVSNMSPEDSSIYLCSGADREGEKLFFGSGTQLSVL.

The chain uses TRBV10-1 and TRBJ2-1, with 9 bases aligning to TRBD1. CDR3 length equals 16 residues. The trim removed 2 bases at V and 0 bases at J, leaving 2 bases unmatched. Germline lookup yields CDR1 WNHNN and CDR2 SYGVQD (reference sequence). CDR3 sequence: CASSEQGQGSYNEQFF. The CDR3 nucleotides read TGCGCCAGCAGTGAGCAGGGACAGGGCTCCTACAATGAGCAGTTCTTC.

The gene calls are TRBV10-2 and TRBJ1-5, with 7 positions matching TRBD1. Germline values: CDR1 WSHSY, CDR2 SAAADI. The length of the CDR3 is 17 residues. The ends lost 6 bases at V and 7 bases at J; junction bases unmatched: 18. In DNA, the CDR3 is TGCGCCAGCAGCCAAGGATACGGGGGACAGTATCAACAGCCCCAGCATTTT. Protein sequence: CASSQGYGGQYQQPQHF.

This chain connects TRBV6-2 or TRBV6-3 to TRBJ1-2, with D perhaps TRBD1 (5 bases). The CDR3 spans 14 residues. CDR1 and CDR2 (germline): MNHEY, SVGEGT. Trimming pared 0 bases from V and 3 bases from J, leaving 8 bases between. Written as DNA, the CDR3 is TGTGCCAGCAGTTACTCCGACAGTGACTATGGCTACACCTTC. It translates to CASSYSDSDYGYTF.

The chain has TRBV27 and TRBJ1-4; TRBD1 aligns across 8 bases. Per germline, CDR1 MNHEY and CDR2 SMNVEV (reference sequence). The CDR3 is made up of 13 amino acids. J gave up 7 bases and V 3 bases, and 1 base lay outside the gene matches. The CDR3 DNA sequence: TGTGCCAGCAGTTTCGGACAGGGTGAAAAACTGTTTTTT. This codes for CASSFGQGEKLFF.